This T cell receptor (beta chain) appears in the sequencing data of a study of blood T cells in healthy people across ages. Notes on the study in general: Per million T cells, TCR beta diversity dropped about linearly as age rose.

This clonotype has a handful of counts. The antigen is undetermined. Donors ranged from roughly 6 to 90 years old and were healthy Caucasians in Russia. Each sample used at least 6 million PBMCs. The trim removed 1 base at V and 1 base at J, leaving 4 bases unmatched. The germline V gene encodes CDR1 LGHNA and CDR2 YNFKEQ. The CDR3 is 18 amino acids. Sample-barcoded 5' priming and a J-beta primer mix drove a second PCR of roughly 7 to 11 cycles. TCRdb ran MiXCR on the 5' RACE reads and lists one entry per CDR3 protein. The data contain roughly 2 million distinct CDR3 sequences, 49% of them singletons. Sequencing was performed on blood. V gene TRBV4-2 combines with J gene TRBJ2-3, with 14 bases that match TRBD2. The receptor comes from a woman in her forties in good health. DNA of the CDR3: TGTGCCAGCAGCCAAGGAGAGACTAGCGGGGGGGGCACAGATACGCAGTATTTT. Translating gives CASSQGETSGGGTDTQYF.